The 9 T cell receptor beta chains presented below share a single source sample, sequenced in a study of beta chain features in type 1 diabetes. Study results and limitations: For Type 1 diabetes patients, all four CD4+ subsets carried TCRB CDR3s that were moderately but significantly shorter.

Of the isolated RNA, all was reverse transcribed, and so the sequenced material was expressed TCRB transcripts. Data came from immunoSEQ multiplex PCR; TCRdb stores just in-frame clones and leaves some out. This table holds under 300,000 clones, 16% found once. For these TCRs, the target antigens are not known. Sample: naive CD4+ T cells from blood. The receptors derive from a man aged 25 to 40 with type 1 diabetes.

The V call is TRBV7-3, the J call TRBJ2-1; 8 bases are shared with TRBD1. Germline CDR1 and CDR2: SGHTA and FQGTGA. This CDR3 region has 14 residues. Trimming at V came to 3 bases and at J to 8 bases, leaving 6 bases not matched to a gene. The CDR3 is CASSFDRGEDEQFF. The CDR3 DNA reads as TGTGCCAGCAGCTTCGACAGGGGAGAGGATGAGCAGTTCTTC. The variable domain in full, completed from reference TRBV7-3 and TRBJ2-1, reads GAGVSQTPSNKVTEKGKYVELRCDPISGHTALYWYRQSLGQGPEFLIYFQGTGAADDSGLPNDRFFAVRPEGSVSTLKIQRTERGDSAVYLCASSFDRGEDEQFFGPGTRLTVL.

The chain couples TRBV10-2 to TRBJ2-3; D unclear. The ends were cut back, 2 bases at V and 6 bases at J, with 3 bases in the middle. Germline V lookup: CDR1 WSHSY, CDR2 SAAADI. CDR3 length: 11 residues. CDR3 amino acids: CASSERDTQYF. CDR3 DNA: TGCGCCAGCAGTGAGCGCGATACGCAGTATTTT.

The chain links TRBV5-1 to TRBJ2-2; 12 nucleotides align to TRBD2. V lost 3 bases to trimming and J lost 0 bases; unmatched junction nucleotides: 0. CDR1 and CDR2 from the germline V gene are SGHRS and YFSETQ. The CDR3 consists of 16 residues. CDR3 DNA sequence: TGCGCCAGCAGCTGGACTAGCGGGACGAACACCGGGGAGCTGTTTTTT. Protein product: CASSWTSGTNTGELFF.

The J gene is TRBJ2-7, the V gene TRBV10-3; 7 bases are shared with TRBD1. The CDR3 contains 13 residues. Looked up from germline, CDR1 is ENHRY and CDR2 is SYGVKD. Trimming cost V 6 bases and J 2 bases; bases outside gene matches: 4. The CDR3: CAIRGDSTYEQYF. The CDR3 DNA follows: TGTGCCATCAGGGGGGACAGCACCTACGAGCAGTACTTC.

The rearrangement links TRBV27 to TRBJ2-7; perhaps TRBD1 as D (5 bases). CDR1 is MNHEY and CDR2 is SMNVEV in the germline V gene (reference sequence). CDR3 length: 14 residues. V gave up 5 bases and J gave up 3 bases, with 14 bases separating them. DNA for the CDR3: TGTGCCAGCAGTATTCCCGGACACCTCTACGAGCAGTACTTC. Residues: CASSIPGHLYEQYF.

This clone has a handful of counts. The J gene is TRBJ1-2, the V gene TRBV30; no firm D call. V dropped 2 bases and J dropped 8 bases, with 9 bases sitting between them. The germline V gene has CDR1 GTSNPN and CDR2 SVGIG (reference sequence). The CDR3 is made up of 11 amino acids. The CDR3 sequence is CAWSPRRGYTF. The CDR3, as DNA: TGTGCCTGGAGTCCCCGCCGCGGCTACACCTTC.

This clone showed up just a few times. This chain connects TRBV29-1 to TRBJ1-1; D gene uncertain. The CDR3 totals 13 residues. Germline values: CDR1 SQVTM, CDR2 ANQGSEA. V was shortened by 4 bases and J by 0 bases, with 9 bases between the two germline ends. CDR3 nucleotide sequence: TGCAGCGTTGTTCGTAGTCTGAACACTGAAGCTTTCTTT. Its translation is CSVVRSLNTEAFF.

This clone showed up just a few times. The chain is built from TRBV29-1 and TRBJ1-2; D ambiguous. This CDR3 has 13 amino acids. Germline CDR1 reads SQVTM; CDR2 reads ANQGSEA. Trimming shortened V by 7 bases and J by 7 bases, and 19 bases separated the two germline ends. CDR3 DNA sequence: TGCAGCGCTGGAGGGAGGGAAGAAGGTGGCTACACCTTC. Translating gives CSAGGREEGGYTF.

This clone was seen a handful of times. Additional DNA sequences in this sample encode the identical CDR3. The chain joins TRBV7-9 to TRBJ1-1, with 7 bases lining up with TRBD1. Germline CDR1 reads SEHNR; CDR2 reads FQNEAQ (reference sequence). With 3 bases clipped from V and 0 bases from J, the junction kept 1 base outside the gene matches. This CDR3 has 14 amino acids. CDR3 sequence reads: CASSFGQVNTEAFF. The DNA for the CDR3 is TGTGCCAGCAGCTTCGGACAGGTGAACACTGAAGCTTTCTTT.